Listed here are 21 T cell receptor beta chains from one sample, sequenced in a study of circulating CD8 cells and anti-PD-1 response in melanoma. Sorting of live CD3+CD8+TCRalphabeta+ cells by PD-1 and/or TIGIT gave four subsets. Using approximately 15 ng of total RNA, TCR libraries were made with the QIAseq Immune Repertoire TCR panel. MiXCR, run by TCRdb on the reads, gives a single entry per CDR3 protein. The sample lists over a thousand distinct CDR3 sequences, more than 8% occurring once. This material consisted of CD8+ T cells from PBMCs, taken at baseline or after one month of anti-PD-1 therapy (not recorded which). These receptors were obtained from a human donor with melanoma.

Comment on this clonotype: A single base separates this from a much larger clone, so it may be a read error. The chain combines TRBV7-6 with TRBJ2-1; 11 positions agree with TRBD2. Looked up from germline, CDR1 is SGHVS and CDR2 is FNYEAQ. CDR3 length: 15 residues. The CDR3 here is CASSLEASGGLQQLF. Written as DNA, the CDR3 is TGTGCCAGCAGCTTAGAAGCTAGCGGGGGGTTGCAGCAGCTCTTC.

By its share, this clonotype is large. The rearrangement joins TRBV9 to TRBJ2-3, with TRBD1 as a possible D gene (5 bases). The CDR3 sequence is 17 residues long. CDR1 is SGDLS and CDR2 is YYNGEE in the germline V gene. Trimming removed 0 bases at V and 6 bases at J, with 20 bases between. The DNA of the CDR3 is TGTGCCAGCAGCGTAGGCCCCCCTGGGCAGGGAAAGGATACGCAGTATTTT. Amino acids: CASSVGPPGQGKDTQYF. The variable domain in full, with the rest retrieved from reference TRBV9 and TRBJ2-3, is DSGVTQTPKHLITATGQRVTLRCSPRSGDLSVYWYQQSLDQGLQFLIQYYNGEERAKGNILERFSAQQFPDLHSELNLSSLELGDSALYFCASSVGPPGQGKDTQYFGPGTRLTVL.

This clonotype qualifies as medium-sized. CDR3: CASGNDSPSPLHF. In DNA, the CDR3 is TGTGCCAGTGGAAATGACAGTCCGTCACCCCTCCACTTT. The chain joins TRBV19 to TRBJ1-6, with a weak D call TRBD1 (5 bases). V dropped 8 bases and J dropped 10 bases, with 15 bases sitting between them. The CDR3 loop spans 13 amino acids. The V gene's germline CDR1 is LNHDA and CDR2 SQIVND (reference sequence).

The genes are TRBV27 and TRBJ2-3; no definite D call. Trimming stripped 0 bases from V and 0 bases from J, with 4 bases between. CDR3 size: 14 residues. The germline V gene has CDR1 MNHEY and CDR2 SMNVEV (reference sequence). The CDR3, as DNA: TGTGCCAGCAGTTTATCTCGGAGCACAGATACGCAGTATTTT. It is translated as CASSLSRSTDTQYF.

This clonotype occurred a few times. This chain uses TRBV12-5 with TRBJ2-7; D perhaps matches TRBD1 (6 bases). The CDR3 is 13 amino acids. Germline V gene data show CDR1 as LGHNT and CDR2 as FRNRAP. Trimming left V 0 bases short and J 3 bases short, with 6 bases between. The CDR3 loop reads CASGLVGGYEQYF. CDR3 nucleotides: TGTGCTAGTGGTTTGGTAGGGGGCTACGAGCAGTACTTC.

Sample share makes this clonotype large. The rearrangement uses TRBV19 and TRBJ1-1; no reliable D call. The V end lost 5 bases, the J end lost 1 base, and 8 bases lay between the germline ends. This CDR3 has 13 amino acids. CDR1 is LNHDA and CDR2 is SQIVND in the germline V gene (reference sequence). The CDR3 is CASSLLGNTEAFF. Written as DNA, the CDR3 is TGTGCCAGTAGTCTGCTTGGGAACACTGAAGCTTTCTTT.

This clonotype has a handful of counts. J is TRBJ2-5 and V is TRBV12-5, with 9 bases fitting TRBD1. Germline CDR1 LGHNT, CDR2 FRNRAP. The CDR3 spans 17 residues. V shed 0 bases, J shed 3 bases, and the junction held 8 bases outside the gene matches. In nucleotides, the CDR3 is TGTGCTAGTGGTTTGGTAGCCTCCGGGACAGGGAAAGAGACCCAGTACTTC. As protein: CASGLVASGTGKETQYF.

This clonotype is medium-sized. The CDR3 nucleotides read TGTGCCAGTAGTCCCGGTAATCAGCCCCAGCATTTT. This translates into CASSPGNQPQHF. This chain connects TRBV19 to TRBJ1-5; no clear D. The CDR3 is 12 residues long. V shed 5 bases and J shed 4 bases, with 6 bases lying between them. Per germline, CDR1 LNHDA and CDR2 SQIVND (reference sequence).

This clonotype was seen only a few times. The chain carries TRBV19 and TRBJ1-2; D unresolved. The CDR3 is 18 amino acids. Germline lookup yields CDR1 LNHDA and CDR2 SQIVND (reference sequence). With 0 bases removed from V and 3 bases from J, the gap between germline ends came to 20 bases. CDR3 sequence: CASSIDGSAAQVDYGYTF. The CDR3 DNA reads TGTGCCAGTAGTATAGACGGTTCGGCAGCCCAGGTGGACTATGGCTACACCTTC. The full variable domain, in which reference TRBV19 and TRBJ1-2 provide the parts outside the CDR3, is DGGITQSPKYLFRKEGQNVTLSCEQNLNHDAMYWYRQDPGQGLRLIYYSQIVNDFQKGDIAEGYSVSREKKESFPLTVTSAQKNPTAFYLCASSIDGSAAQVDYGYTFGSGTRLTVV.

This clonotype has just a few counts. The rearrangement joins TRBV13 to TRBJ2-3; D not certain. Between the trimmed V and J ends, which lost 2 bases and 4 bases, there was a span of 7 bases. CDR1 PRHDT and CDR2 FYEKMQ come from the germline V gene (reference sequence). CDR3 length: 13 residues. The DNA for the CDR3 is TGTGCCAGCAGCTTACGAGAGGCAGATACGCAGTATTTT. Translating gives CASSLREADTQYF.

This clonotype is labeled as medium-sized. The chain is built from TRBV19 and TRBJ2-7, with D maybe TRBD1 (6 bases). Germline lookup yields CDR1 LNHDA and CDR2 SQIVND (reference sequence). The V end was cut by 3 bases, the J end by 5 bases, with 11 bases between. The CDR3 loop spans 13 amino acids. CDR3 protein: CASSINRADEQYF. In DNA form, the CDR3 reads TGTGCCAGTAGTATTAACAGGGCAGACGAGCAGTACTTC.

By share, this clonotype counts as medium-sized. The rearrangement uses TRBV7-6 and TRBJ2-1; 11 nucleotides align to TRBD2. Germline V lookup: CDR1 SGHVS, CDR2 FNYEAQ. This CDR3 spans 15 amino acids. V was pared by 1 base and J by 11 bases, with 7 bases of the junction left unmatched. The CDR3 protein is CASSLEASGGLQQFF. CDR3 DNA: TGTGCCAGCAGCTTAGAAGCTAGCGGGGGGTTGCAGCAGTTCTTC.

By sample share, this clonotype is medium-sized. This rearrangement joins TRBV19 to TRBJ2-7, with no clear D. Germline V gene sequence: CDR1 LNHDA, CDR2 SQIVND (reference sequence). Trimming shortened V by 3 bases and J by 4 bases, and 13 bases separated the two germline ends. The CDR3 loop spans 14 amino acids. This CDR3 reads CASSIGSDEYEQYF. CDR3 coding DNA: TGTGCCAGTAGTATTGGAAGCGACGAATACGAGCAGTACTTC. Combining the CDR3 with reference TRBV19 and TRBJ2-7 gives the whole variable domain DGGITQSPKYLFRKEGQNVTLSCEQNLNHDAMYWYRQDPGQGLRLIYYSQIVNDFQKGDIAEGYSVSREKKESFPLTVTSAQKNPTAFYLCASSIGSDEYEQYFGPGTRLTVT.

This clonotype rates as medium-sized. The genes are TRBV29-1 and TRBJ2-3; the D is unclear. There are 13 residues in the CDR3. The V and J ends lost 3 bases and 2 bases respectively, with 9 bases between them. The germline gives CDR1 SQVTM, CDR2 ANQGSEA. The CDR3 protein is CSVDMPNTDTQYF. For the CDR3, the DNA is TGCAGCGTTGACATGCCGAACACAGATACGCAGTATTTT.

The sample holds one count of this clonotype. A much bigger clone sits one base away, suggesting this may be a read error. The rearrangement links TRBV6-6 to TRBJ2-1; weak D call: TRBD1 (5 bases). Germline V gene lookup returns CDR1 MNHNY and CDR2 SVGAGI (reference sequence). This CDR3 comprises 15 residues. The DNA of the CDR3 is TGTGGCAGCAGTTACACCGGACAAGCCTACAATGAGCAGTTCTTC. Translated, it gives CGSSYTGQAYNEQFF.

By sample fraction, this clonotype is medium-sized (0.01 to 0.1%). The gene calls are TRBV9 and TRBJ1-1; tentatively, D is TRBD1 (5 bases). The V gene lost 3 bases and the J gene lost 0 bases, with 9 bases spanning the gap. There are 14 residues in the CDR3. Germline CDR1 and CDR2: SGDLS and YYNGEE. CDR3 nucleotides: TGTGCCAGCAGCGAAGGGGCCATGAACACTGAAGCTTTCTTT. As protein: CASSEGAMNTEAFF.

In its sample, this clonotype ranks as large. The genes are TRBV19 and TRBJ1-1, with a possible D match to TRBD1 (6 bases). The CDR3 contains 11 residues. Trimming left V 6 bases short and J 10 bases short, with 12 bases between. Germline loops: CDR1 LNHDA, CDR2 SQIVND (reference sequence). The CDR3 loop reads CASRAGAGAFF. CDR3 DNA sequence: TGTGCCAGTAGGGCGGGGGCTGGAGCTTTCTTT.

This clonotype occurred a few times. A clone one base away is much larger, so this may be a read error. It is likely a read error, because the conserved phenylalanine at the end of the CDR3 is missing. The chain uses TRBV19 and TRBJ1-2, with D maybe TRBD1 (6 bases). V lost 7 bases and J lost 1, with 10 bases in between. Germline V CDR1 and CDR2: LNHDA, SQIVND (reference sequence). The CDR3 sequence is 13 residues long. CDR3 nucleotides: TGTGCCAGTATGTCAGGGGATAACTATGGCTACACCTCC. Protein product: CASMSGDNYGYTS.

The rearrangement links TRBV7-6 to TRBJ2-3; D call uncertain. Germline lookup yields CDR1 SGHVS and CDR2 FNYEAQ. This CDR3 is built from 17 residues. The V and J ends lost 5 bases and 0 bases respectively, with 18 bases between them. CDR3 sequence reads: CASSLYNPETSTDTQYF. Here the CDR3 DNA reads TGTGCCAGCAGCCTCTATAACCCGGAGACTAGCACAGATACGCAGTATTTT. Complete variable domain (other parts from reference TRBV7-6 and TRBJ2-3): GAGVSQSPRYKVTKRGQDVALRCDPISGHVSLYWYRQALGQGPEFLTYFNYEAQQDKSGLPNDRFSAERPEGSISTLTIQRTEQRDSAMYRCASSLYNPETSTDTQYFGPGTRLTVL.

The chain is built from TRBV19 and TRBJ1-1, with D unresolved. The CDR3 is 11 residues long. The V and J ends lost 7 bases and 6 bases respectively, with 9 bases between them. CDR1 is LNHDA and CDR2 is SQIVND in the germline V gene (reference sequence). The CDR3 region has the DNA TGTGCCAGTATGGGCAGAGCTGAAGCTTTCTTT. This codes for CASMGRAEAFF.

This clonotype ranks as medium-sized. The genes are TRBV20-1 and TRBJ2-1, with D possibly being TRBD1 (6 bases). Germline V CDR1 and CDR2: DFQATT, SNEGSKA (reference sequence). Trimming left V 3 bases short and J 7 bases short, with 16 bases between. This CDR3 region has 14 residues. The DNA of the CDR3 is TGCAGTGCTAGCCCCCGGGACATACATAATGAGCAGTTCTTC. Its protein is CSASPRDIHNEQFF.